One sample yielded the 23 T cell receptor beta chains listed below, sequenced in a study of breast tumors, draining lymph nodes, adjacent tissues. Via MiXCR, TCRdb re-called the multiplex PCR reads, giving one row per CDR3 protein. This table holds approximately 100,000 distinct CDR3 sequences, about 31% found once. The lymph nodes were axillary draining lymph nodes from breast cancer patients. The sequenced material came from axillary lymph node tissue. These receptors came from a female donor with breast cancer. Some clones in this sample may be carry-over from other donors' samples.

V usage is TRBV7-2 and J usage is TRBJ2-7, with a tentative D call TRBD2 (5 bases). In germline, CDR1 is SGHTA, CDR2 FQGNSA. CDR3 size: 13 residues. V was trimmed by 2 bases and J by 6 bases, leaving 11 bases between them. CDR3 sequence reads: CASSLWASSEQYF. The CDR3 region has the DNA TGTGCCAGCAGCTTATGGGCTAGCTCCGAGCAGTACTTC.

At least ten counts were recorded for this clonotype. Since a much larger clone is just one base distant, this may be a read error. The chain couples TRBV20-1 to TRBJ2-7, with TRBD2 matching 10 bases. Germline assignment: CDR1 DFQATT and CDR2 SNEGSKA (reference sequence). This CDR3 spans 14 amino acids. V trimming: 6 bases; J trimming: 6 bases; junction bases outside the gene matches: 11. CDR3 loop: CSALISGGTSEQYF. CDR3 in DNA: TGCAGTGCCCTAATTAGCGGGGGGACCTCCGAGCAGTACTTC.

This clonotype was observed many times. This chain uses TRBV20-1 with TRBJ2-1, with D possibly TRBD2 on 7 matching bases. The CDR3 length is 17 residues. Deletions cut 6 bases from V and 0 bases from J, with 21 bases between. The V gene's germline CDR1 is DFQATT and CDR2 SNEGSKA (reference sequence). In nucleotides, the CDR3 is TGCAGTGCACTATCAGTGGGGGGGGCGAGCTCCTACAATGAGCAGTTCTTC. Residues: CSALSVGGASSYNEQFF.

At least ten counts were recorded for this clonotype. The chain links TRBV18 to TRBJ2-7; 7 bases map to TRBD1. Germline CDR1 KGHSH, CDR2 LQKENI. The CDR3 runs 14 residues. J lost 4 bases, V lost 3 bases, and 6 bases had no gene match. CDR3 region: CASSPTGFDYEQYF. CDR3 sequence (DNA): TGTGCCAGCTCACCGACAGGGTTTGATTACGAGCAGTACTTC.

In its sample, this clonotype was seen many times. The chain carries TRBV2 and TRBJ1-6, with 9 bases matching TRBD1. J gave up 9 bases and V 5 bases, and 11 bases lay outside the gene matches. This CDR3 spans 16 amino acids. Germline V gives CDR1 SNHLY, CDR2 FYNNEI. The CDR3 sequence is CASSLARDRAISPLHF. The CDR3, as DNA: TGTGCCAGCAGTCTCGCCCGGGACAGGGCTATTTCACCCCTCCACTTT.

This clonotype was recorded many times. DNA for the CDR3: TGCGCCAGCAGCCGTTCGGGACTAGCGAACACAGATACGCAGTATTTT. Translated, it gives CASSRSGLANTDTQYF. This chain joins TRBV4-1 and TRBJ2-3, with TRBD2 matching 10 bases. The CDR3 has 16 amino acids. Germline V CDR1 and CDR2: MGHRA, YSYEKL. The J segment lost 2 bases and the V segment lost 4 bases, leaving 6 bases of the junction unmatched.

This clonotype turned up a few times. Given a much more abundant clone one base away, this may be a read error. This chain connects TRBV28 to TRBJ2-7, with D possibly being TRBD2 (6 bases). V lost 4 bases to trimming and J lost 6 bases, with 16 bases between them. CDR3 length equals 14 residues. Germline V gene sequence: CDR1 MDHEN, CDR2 SYDVKM. DNA of the CDR3: TGTGCCAGCAGTTCACCGGGAGTTGGGTGCGAGCAGTACTTC. Encoded protein: CASSSPGVGCEQYF. The complete variable domain, with remaining parts taken from reference TRBV28 and TRBJ2-7, reads DVKVTQSSRYLVKRTGEKVFLECVQDMDHENMFWYRQDPGLGLRLIYFSYDVKMKEKGDIPEGYSVSREKKERFSLILESASTNQTSMYLCASSSPGVGCEQYFGPGTRLTVT.

This clonotype was detected many times. This chain joins TRBV28 and TRBJ2-7; 7 bases align to TRBD2. This CDR3 has 12 amino acids. Germline values: CDR1 MDHEN, CDR2 SYDVKM. DNA of the CDR3: TGTGTCACGCACGGGAGGTATAACGAGCAGTACTTC. Protein sequence: CVTHGRYNEQYF.

This clonotype was seen many times. The chain couples TRBV11-2 to TRBJ2-2, with D perhaps matching TRBD1 (6 bases). CDR3 size: 15 residues. The V end lost 0 bases, the J end lost 3 bases, and 8 bases lay between the germline ends. Germline V gives CDR1 SGHAT, CDR2 FQNNGV. CDR3 loop: CASSLEGAHTGELFF. DNA for the CDR3: TGTGCCAGCAGCTTAGAGGGGGCGCACACCGGGGAGCTGTTTTTT.

This clonotype was seen repeatedly, ten times or more. This may be a read error, as it is one base from a much larger clone. The chain has TRBV6-5 and TRBJ2-5; the D gene is possibly TRBD1 (5 bases). There are 15 residues in the CDR3. Per germline, CDR1 MNHEY and CDR2 SVGAGI. The V gene lost 5 bases and the J gene lost 4 bases, with 17 bases spanning the gap. The CDR3 loop reads CASSHMKKGAETQYF. DNA of the CDR3: TGTGCCAGCAGTCACATGAAGAAAGGGGCAGAGACCCAGTACTTC.

This clonotype has only one observation. This is likely a read error, given that the CDR3 carries no conserved phenylalanine or tryptophan at its end. Because the CDR3's place on the DNA is in doubt, the DNA is left out and the CDR3 is given as listed by TCRdb. Here the CDR3 reads CASPTGGGY. V usage is TRBV6-5 and J usage is TRBJ2-3; TRBD1, the table's D call, lacks a check against the DNA. Germline CDR1 MNHEY, CDR2 SVGAGI. From its first to its last residue, the CDR3 has 9 amino acids.

This clonotype has a count of ten or more. CDR3 DNA: TGTGCCAGCAGGGATCGACTAGCCCGGAGCACAGATACGCAGTATTTT. Residues: CASRDRLARSTDTQYF. The J gene is TRBJ2-3, the V gene TRBV6-2 or TRBV6-3, with TRBD2 matching 7 bases. V was pared by 6 bases and J by 0 bases, with 9 bases of the junction left unmatched. The germline V gene has CDR1 MNHEY and CDR2 SVGEGT. The CDR3 is 16 amino acids.

This clonotype was counted ten times or more. The V and J genes are TRBV5-8 and TRBJ2-7; unclear D gene. The length of the CDR3 is 14 residues. V shed 3 bases and J shed 0 bases, with 10 bases lying between them. Germline loops: CDR1 SGHTS, CDR2 YDEGEE. CDR3 nucleotide sequence: TGTGCCAGCAGCTCAGAGGTCGGCTCCTACGAGCAGTACTTC. Protein product: CASSSEVGSYEQYF.

The J gene is TRBJ2-1, the V gene TRBV29-1; 8 bases are shared with TRBD2. Trimming at V came to 4 bases and at J to 0 bases, leaving 14 bases not matched to a gene. Germline V gene lookup returns CDR1 SQVTM and CDR2 ANQGSEA. This CDR3 has 18 residues. The CDR3 region has the DNA TGCAGCGTTGGAGATCCGCGGGGGGCCAGGAACTCCTACAATGAGCAGTTCTTC. Translating it yields CSVGDPRGARNSYNEQFF.

Many counts were recorded for this clonotype. One junction end does not reproduce the germline sequence, and a read error may be involved. The chain is built from TRBV20-1 and TRBJ1-2, with 9 bases identical to TRBD1. Germline CDR1 and CDR2: DFQATT and SNEGSKA (reference sequence). The CDR3 loop spans 12 amino acids. This chain's CDR3 is CSGDRGWNGSTF. The CDR3 DNA sequence: TGCAGTGGTGACAGGGGGTGGAATGGCTCCACCTTC.

This clonotype was counted many times. The chain carries TRBV4-1 and TRBJ1-2; D remains unclear. The CDR3 has 13 amino acids. The V end lost 5 bases, the J end lost 8 bases, and 15 bases lay between the germline ends. Germline V lookup: CDR1 MGHRA, CDR2 YSYEKL. The CDR3, as DNA: TGCGCCAGCAGCTCCCCGTCCGGTCGGGGCTACACCTTC. It translates to CASSSPSGRGYTF.

This clonotype appeared many times. The rearrangement uses TRBV20-1 and TRBJ1-5; TRBD1 might be the D (5 bases). This CDR3 has 16 amino acids. Trimming left V 6 bases short and J 1 base short, with 19 bases between. The V gene's germline CDR1 is DFQATT and CDR2 SNEGSKA (reference sequence). The CDR3 region is CSANTGAGVSNQPQHF. The CDR3 region has the DNA TGCAGTGCCAACACTGGGGCGGGGGTAAGCAATCAGCCCCAGCATTTT.

On this clonotype itself: This clone may be a read error of a much larger clone one base away. CDR3 sequence reads: CSPLVPSGFSEQYF. Here the CDR3 DNA reads TGCAGTCCTCTGGTTCCTAGCGGGTTCTCCGAGCAGTACTTC. This chain connects TRBV20-1 to TRBJ2-7, with 8 bases aligning to TRBD2. V lost 8 bases and J lost 6; bases outside the gene matches: 15. The CDR3 runs to 14 residues. Germline assignment: CDR1 DFQATT and CDR2 SNEGSKA (reference sequence).

This clonotype appeared many times. V and J are TRBV7-9 and TRBJ1-2; D gene uncertain. The germline gives CDR1 SEHNR, CDR2 FQNEAQ (reference sequence). The CDR3 is made up of 14 amino acids. V was shortened by 0 bases and J by 0 bases, with 5 bases between the two germline ends. The DNA for the CDR3 is TGTGCCAGCAGCTTAGCAGAAGCTAACTATGGCTACACCTTC. Translated, it gives CASSLAEANYGYTF.

This clonotype was counted at least ten times. The rearrangement uses TRBV20-1 and TRBJ1-2; possible D gene TRBD1, 6 bases. The CDR3 sequence is 16 residues long. Germline V gene lookup returns CDR1 DFQATT and CDR2 SNEGSKA (reference sequence). Between the trimmed V and J ends, which lost 4 bases and 2 bases, there was a span of 20 bases. CDR3 sequence (DNA): TGCAGTGCTACCCCGAGGGCGGGGGGCGGGAACTATGGCTACACCTTC. Translated: CSATPRAGGGNYGYTF.

The table lists this clonotype with many counts. V and J are TRBV9 and TRBJ2-1, with D perhaps TRBD1 or TRBD2 (6 bases each). Germline assignment: CDR1 SGDLS and CDR2 YYNGEE. The V gene lost 0 bases and the J gene lost 5 bases, with 12 bases spanning the gap. The CDR3 spans 15 residues. This chain's CDR3 is CASSVVGGPDNEQFF. CDR3 nucleotides: TGTGCCAGCAGCGTAGTTGGGGGGCCGGACAATGAGCAGTTCTTC.

This clonotype was seen repeatedly, ten times or more. The V call is TRBV12-3 or TRBV12-4, the J call TRBJ2-5; 9 bases agree with TRBD1. CDR3 length: 15 residues. The J segment lost 7 bases and the V segment lost 5 bases, leaving 11 bases of the junction unmatched. Written as DNA, the CDR3 is TGTGCCAGCAGTAGCCGGGACAGGGAATTTGGGACCCAGTACTTC. It specifies CASSSRDREFGTQYF.

This clonotype occurred many times. CDR3 sequence (DNA): TGTGCCAGCAGCTTGGAGGGTTTCGGGAGCTCCTACGAGCAGTACTTC. Its translation: CASSLEGFGSSYEQYF. The rearrangement uses TRBV5-8 and TRBJ2-7; D may be TRBD2 (6 bases). V lost 0 bases to trimming and J lost 0 bases, with 13 bases between them. Germline assignment: CDR1 SGHTS and CDR2 YDEGEE. The CDR3 has 16 amino acids.